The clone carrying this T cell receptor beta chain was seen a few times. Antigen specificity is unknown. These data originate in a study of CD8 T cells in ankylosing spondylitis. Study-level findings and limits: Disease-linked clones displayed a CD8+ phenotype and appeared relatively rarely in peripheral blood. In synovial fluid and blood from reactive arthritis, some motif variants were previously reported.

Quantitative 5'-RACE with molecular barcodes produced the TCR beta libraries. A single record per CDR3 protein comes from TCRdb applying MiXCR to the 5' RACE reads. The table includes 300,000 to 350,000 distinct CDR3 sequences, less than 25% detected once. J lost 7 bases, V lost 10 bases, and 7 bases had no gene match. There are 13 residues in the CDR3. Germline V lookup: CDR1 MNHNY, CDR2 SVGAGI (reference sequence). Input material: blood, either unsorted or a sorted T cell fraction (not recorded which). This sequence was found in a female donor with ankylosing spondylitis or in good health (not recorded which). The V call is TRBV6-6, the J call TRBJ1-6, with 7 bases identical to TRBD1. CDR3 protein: CATRDSGNSPLHF. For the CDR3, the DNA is TGTGCCACTCGGGACAGTGGAAATTCACCCCTCCACTTT.